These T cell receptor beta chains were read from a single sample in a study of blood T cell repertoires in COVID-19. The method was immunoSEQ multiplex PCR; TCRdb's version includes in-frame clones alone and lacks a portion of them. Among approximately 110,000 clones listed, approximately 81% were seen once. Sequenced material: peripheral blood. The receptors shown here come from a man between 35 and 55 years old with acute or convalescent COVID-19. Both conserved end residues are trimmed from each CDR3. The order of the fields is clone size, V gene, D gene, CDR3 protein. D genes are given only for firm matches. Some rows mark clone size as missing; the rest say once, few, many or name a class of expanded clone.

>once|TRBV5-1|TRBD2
ASSPGGLMAGELF
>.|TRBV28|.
ASSLTGFEQY
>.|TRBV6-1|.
ASSERQHMNTEAF
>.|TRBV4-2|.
ASSPDSSGANVLT
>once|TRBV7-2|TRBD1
ASSPTQGSYNSPLH
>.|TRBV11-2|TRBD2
ASSLESGGEY
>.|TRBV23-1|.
ARLLRGLAYEQY
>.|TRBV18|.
ASSATHTSNTGELF
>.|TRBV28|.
ASSLIGRWNEQF
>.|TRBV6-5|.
ASSDPSTNEKLF
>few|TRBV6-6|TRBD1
ASISRPGGSGYGYT
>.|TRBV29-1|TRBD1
SANRGREAF
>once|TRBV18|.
ASSQGGSYNEQF
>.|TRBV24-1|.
ATRSGVNTEAF
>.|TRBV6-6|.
ASSYIDFDTQY
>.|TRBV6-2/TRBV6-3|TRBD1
ASSTAHPGQGTAGELF
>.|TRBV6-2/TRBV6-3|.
ASSWTLSNQPQH
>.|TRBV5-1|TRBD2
ASSAGLEETQY
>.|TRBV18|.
ASSLYPTDSNSPLH
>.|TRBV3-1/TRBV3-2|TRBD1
ASSPGTGREQY
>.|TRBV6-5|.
ASSLRATNEKLF
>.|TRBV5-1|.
ASSPGWGDQETQY
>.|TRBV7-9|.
ASSLGLYGYT
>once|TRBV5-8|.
ASSPAVTDTQY
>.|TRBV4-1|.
ASSQDRGGGYNEQF
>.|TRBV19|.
ASSIGGGDPLNEQF
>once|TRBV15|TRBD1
ATSKGVRRGRETQY
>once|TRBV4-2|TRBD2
ASSPRLAGGYQPQNIQY
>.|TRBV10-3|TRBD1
AISESGQGYQPQH
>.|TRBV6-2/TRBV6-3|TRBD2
ASSYSKSGGQETQY
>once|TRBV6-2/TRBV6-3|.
ASSYSGLVGNTQY